This TCR beta chain was sequenced in a study of T cells in Graves' hyperthyroidism and ophthalmopathy. In patients aged 18 to 65, hyperthyroidism was newly diagnosed, with duration under 2 months. Clinical symptoms, serum thyroxine, TRAb, thyroid ultrasound and orbital computed tomography established diagnosis. The table lists this clonotype with many counts. Using RNA transcripts as the source, TCR beta CDR3 regions were amplified. The TCR CDR3 first-round RT-PCR relied on the HTBI primer set. TCRdb called the multiplex PCR reads again in MiXCR, with one record for every CDR3 protein. The sample contains approximately 400,000 distinct CDR3 sequences, around a sixth of which appear only once. The source material was blood. The TCR originated in a woman between 18 and 29 years old with Graves' hyperthyroidism that later progressed to Graves' ophthalmopathy.

CDR3 in amino acids: CASSFGLGSSWPYEQYF. CDR3 nucleotides: TGTGCCAGCAGTTTTGGCCTGGGCAGCAGCTGGCCCTACGAGCAGTACTTC. The chain is built from TRBV12-3 or TRBV12-4 and TRBJ2-7, with D hard to call. V shed 3 bases and J shed 2 bases, with 20 bases lying between them. The CDR3 contains 17 residues.